The sequence of this T cell receptor beta chain was determined in a study of Ad26.COV2.S vaccination and SARS-CoV-2 variants. Germline V lookup: CDR1 MNHEY, CDR2 SVGAGI. This CDR3 contains 11 residues. V lost 9 bases and J 2 bases, leaving 8 bases between the germline ends. To note about this clone: Its matching antigen is unknown.

This sample's treatment: some 20 received Ad26.COV2.S at low or high dose, single or two shots; roughly 5 received placebo; per-sample allocation not given. Following the first vaccine or placebo injection, samples were taken on day 63. Sequenced by immunoSEQ multiplex PCR; TCRdb stores in-frame clones only, minus some. The table includes around 300,000 clones, roughly 90% detected once. Notes on the study in general: Substantial post-vaccination breadth of spike-specific CD8+ and CD4+ T cell responses was reported.

This chain uses TRBV6-5 with TRBJ2-7, with D possibly matching TRBD1 (5 bases). Sequenced material: peripheral blood, taken in a trial of Ad26.COV2.S vaccine versus placebo. The receptor's source is a person between 18 and 65 years old who received the Ad26.COV2.S COVID-19 vaccine or a placebo. CDR3 coding DNA: TGTGCCAGTACAGGAGCCTACGAGCAGTACTTC. Residues: CASTGAYEQYF.